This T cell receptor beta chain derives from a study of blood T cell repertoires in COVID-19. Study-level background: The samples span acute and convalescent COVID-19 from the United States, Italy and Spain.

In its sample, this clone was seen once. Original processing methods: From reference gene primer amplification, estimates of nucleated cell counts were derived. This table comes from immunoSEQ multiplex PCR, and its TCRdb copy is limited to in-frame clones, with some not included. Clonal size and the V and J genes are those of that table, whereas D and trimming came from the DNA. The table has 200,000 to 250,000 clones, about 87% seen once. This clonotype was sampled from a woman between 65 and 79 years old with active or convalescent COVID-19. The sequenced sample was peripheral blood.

The CDR3 nucleotides read TGCGCCAGCAGTGAACAGAGCAATCAGCCCCAGCATTTT. It specifies CASSEQSNQPQHF. J is TRBJ1-5 and V is TRBV10-2; D remains unclear. CDR1 is WSHSY, CDR2 SAAADI, per germline. V dropped 3 bases and J dropped 1 base, with 4 bases sitting between them. The CDR3 covers 13 residues.